This record covers a single T cell receptor beta chain. The sample comes from a study of blood T cell repertoires in COVID-19. V was trimmed by 1 base and J by 4 bases, leaving 13 bases between them. The germline CDR1 and CDR2 sequences are SGHTA and FQGNSA. The CDR3 is 15 amino acids. Generated by immunoSEQ multiplex PCR, the TCRdb table keeps only in-frame clones and is missing some. The table shows approximately 200,000 clones, with around 79% occurring only once. The genes are TRBV7-2 and TRBJ1-1; perhaps TRBD1 as D (5 bases). The sequence came from a man aged 55 to 70 with active or convalescent COVID-19. Sequenced: peripheral blood. The CDR3 nucleotides are TGTGCCAGCAGCTTAGGATTTCGGGGGAGCACTGAAGCTTTCTTT. The encoded protein is CASSLGFRGSTEAFF.